A single sample gave rise to the 17 T cell receptor beta chains below, sequenced in a study of ipilimumab plus nivolumab after autologous stem cell transplantation. Measured with immunoSEQ multiplex PCR; TCRdb has only the in-frame clones, and not every one. The sample has fewer than 15,000 clones; about 77% are singletons. The material sequenced was PBMCs, taken in a trial of ipilimumab plus nivolumab as post-transplant consolidation. Receptor source: a male donor with multiple myeloma.

This clone has more than one count but fewer than ten. This chain connects TRBV29-1 to TRBJ1-1; D might be TRBD1 (5 bases). Germline loops: CDR1 SQVTM, CDR2 ANQGSEA. Trimming removed 7 bases from V and 3 bases from J, with 15 bases in between. This CDR3 comprises 13 residues. The CDR3 coding sequence is TGCAGCGCCACGACAGCCCTATACACTGAAGCTTTCTTT. Protein sequence: CSATTALYTEAFF.

This clone showed up just a few times. The chain has TRBV2 and TRBJ2-7; D unclear. Trimming removed 4 bases from V and 4 bases from J, with 5 bases in between. There are 11 residues in the CDR3. The germline V gene encodes CDR1 SNHLY and CDR2 FYNNEI. The CDR3 DNA reads TGTGCCAGCAGTGGCCGATACGAGCAGTACTTC. This gives the protein CASSGRYEQYF.

The chain has TRBV19 and TRBJ1-3; D not certain. CDR1 and CDR2 from the germline V gene are LNHDA and SQIVND (reference sequence). This CDR3 has 14 residues. V gave up 6 bases and J gave up 0 bases, with 9 bases separating them. The CDR3 is CASREDPSGNTIYF. DNA for the CDR3: TGTGCCAGTAGGGAGGACCCCTCTGGAAACACCATATATTTT.

The V gene is TRBV11-2, the J gene TRBJ2-2; D is perhaps TRBD1 (6 bases). CDR3 size: 12 residues. The germline V and J ends were trimmed by 4 bases and 7 bases, with 7 bases remaining between them. CDR1 SGHAT and CDR2 FQNNGV come from the germline V gene. As DNA, the CDR3 is TGTGCCAGCAGCTCAGGGGTCGGGGAGCTGTTTTTT. This sequence encodes CASSSGVGELFF.

This chain joins TRBV7-6 and TRBJ2-6; TRBD1 matches at 9 bases. V lost 5 bases to trimming and J lost 0 bases; unmatched junction nucleotides: 5. Germline loops: CDR1 SGHVS, CDR2 FNYEAQ. This CDR3 is 17 amino acids long. CDR3 sequence reads: CASSQQGANSGANVLTF. Written as DNA, the CDR3 is TGTGCCAGCAGCCAACAGGGGGCAAACTCTGGGGCCAACGTCCTGACTTTC.

This clone was detected only once. The chain uses TRBV5-4 and TRBJ1-1; TRBD1 matches at 8 bases. Trimming cost V 4 bases and J 3 bases; bases outside gene matches: 2. From germline, CDR1 is SGHNT and CDR2 YYREEE (reference sequence). The CDR3 length is 13 residues. The CDR3 here is CASSMDRDTEAFF. CDR3 in DNA: TGTGCCAGCAGCATGGACAGGGACACTGAAGCTTTCTTT.

The J gene is TRBJ1-4, the V gene TRBV2; unclear D gene. The germline V gene encodes CDR1 SNHLY and CDR2 FYNNEI. The V end was cut by 2 bases, the J end by 7 bases, with 11 bases between. The length of the CDR3 is 14 residues. In DNA, the CDR3 is TGTGCCAGCAGTGAACTGGGTGGTGGTGAAAAACTGTTTTTT. It codes for CASSELGGGEKLFF.

CDR3 region: CASSAGGRETQYF. The CDR3 DNA sequence: TGTGCCAGCAGTGCGGGGGGCCGGGAGACCCAGTACTTC. V usage is TRBV2 and J usage is TRBJ2-5; TRBD2 might be the D (7 bases). The CDR3 totals 13 residues. Between the trimmed V and J ends, which lost 4 bases and 5 bases, there was a span of 11 bases. CDR1 is SNHLY, CDR2 FYNNEI, per germline.

The chain uses TRBV6-5 and TRBJ2-3; D is uncertain. The CDR3 extends over 13 amino acids. Trimming stripped 0 bases from V and 7 bases from J, with 8 bases between. Germline-derived CDR1 and CDR2 are MNHEY and SVGAGI. The CDR3: CASSYSNIYTQYF. The CDR3 region has the DNA TGTGCCAGCAGTTACTCTAACATATATACGCAGTATTTT.

CDR3 DNA: TGTGCCAGCAGTGTGACACTGGAATATGGCTACACCTTC. It yields the protein CASSVTLEYGYTF. The chain uses TRBV6-1 and TRBJ1-2; no clear D. The CDR3 is 13 amino acids. The germline CDR1 and CDR2 sequences are MNHNS and SASEGT. Trimming left V 4 bases short and J 5 bases short, with 11 bases between.

This clone was detected once. V is TRBV27 and J is TRBJ2-3; tentatively, D is TRBD1 (6 bases). Germline lookup yields CDR1 MNHEY and CDR2 SMNVEV (reference sequence). The CDR3 sequence is 16 residues long. V lost 5 bases to trimming and J lost 0 bases, with 15 bases between them. The CDR3 coding sequence is TGTGCCAGCAGTCCCCTCTGGACAGAAAGCACAGATACGCAGTATTTT. As protein: CASSPLWTESTDTQYF.

This clone was recorded a few times. This chain links TRBV6-6 with TRBJ2-5, with 7 nucleotides matching TRBD2. The V and J ends lost 0 bases and 3 bases, in that order; junction bases with no gene match: 7. Germline CDR1 reads MNHNY; CDR2 reads SVGAGI (reference sequence). The CDR3 extends over 16 amino acids. As DNA, the CDR3 is TGTGCCAGCAGTTACTCGGGGGGGACTGGGAAAGAGACCCAGTACTTC. Protein: CASSYSGGTGKETQYF.

The CDR3 DNA reads TGTGCCAGCAGCCCGGGCCAACAGGGGACCACTGAAGCTTTCTTT. This sequence encodes CASSPGQQGTTEAFF. V usage is TRBV5-4 and J usage is TRBJ1-1; the match to TRBD1 covers 7 bases. The CDR3 extends over 15 amino acids. Trimming took 4 bases from V and 4 from J; bases not matched to a gene: 10. Germline values: CDR1 SGHNT, CDR2 YYREEE (reference sequence). Variable domain in full (rest from reference TRBV5-4 and TRBJ1-1): ETGVTQSPTHLIKTRGQQVTLRCSSQSGHNTVSWYQQALGQGPQFIFQYYREEENGRGNFPPRFSGLQFPNYSSELNVNALELDDSALYLCASSPGQQGTTEAFFGQGTRLTVV.

This rearrangement joins TRBV11-2 to TRBJ1-3; TRBD1 matches 11 bases. The CDR3 covers 16 residues. The germline CDR1 and CDR2 sequences are SGHAT and FQNNGV. V shed 5 bases and J 5 bases; nucleotides not matched to a gene: 8. The DNA for the CDR3 is TGTGCCAGCAGCCACATAGGGACAGGGGGTAGAAACACCATATATTTT. Encoded protein: CASSHIGTGGRNTIYF.

The sample holds a few counts of this clone. The rearrangement joins TRBV7-9 to TRBJ1-2; 7 positions match TRBD1. The CDR3 is made up of 15 amino acids. From germline, CDR1 is SEHNR and CDR2 FQNEAQ (reference sequence). J gave up 2 bases and V 2 bases, and 5 bases lay outside the gene matches. CDR3 nucleotides: TGTGCCAGCAGCTTACCGCTGACAGGGAACTATGGCTACACCTTC. This gives the protein CASSLPLTGNYGYTF.

J is TRBJ1-4 and V is TRBV28; D gene ambiguous. Trimming pared 7 bases from V and 5 bases from J, leaving 20 bases between. This CDR3 is built from 16 residues. CDR1 is MDHEN and CDR2 is SYDVKM in the germline V gene. DNA of the CDR3: TGTGCCAGCACCGACCGCGGTGGATATGGGAATGAAAAACTGTTTTTT. Its protein is CASTDRGGYGNEKLFF.

The chain carries TRBV19 and TRBJ2-5; 7 nucleotides agree with TRBD1. CDR3 size: 15 residues. Looked up from germline, CDR1 is LNHDA and CDR2 is SQIVND (reference sequence). Trimming at V came to 4 bases and at J to 1 base, leaving 6 bases not matched to a gene. The CDR3 loop is CASSRRDSLQETQYF. The DNA for the CDR3 is TGTGCCAGTAGTAGAAGGGACAGCCTCCAAGAGACCCAGTACTTC.